The 9 T cell receptor beta chains reported below all come from one sample, sequenced in a study of CD8 T cells in ankylosing spondylitis. Study results and caveats: Within ankylosing spondylitis blood, a TCR beta motif made up of several highly homologous variants appeared to be characteristic.

TCRdb redid the calling of the 5' RACE reads with MiXCR, one entry per CDR3 protein. This sample has under 550,000 distinct CDR3 sequences, with around 26% found just once. Their cognate antigens are unknown. The sample was blood, either unsorted or a sorted T cell fraction (not recorded which). These receptors were obtained from a male donor with ankylosing spondylitis.

This clonotype occurred a few times. CDR3 DNA: TGTGCCATCAGCCCACAGGGGAACGAGCAGTTCTTC. Protein sequence: CAISPQGNEQFF. The chain couples TRBV10-3 to TRBJ2-1; 7 bases fit TRBD1. V was pared by 6 bases and J by 10 bases, with 6 bases of the junction left unmatched. Germline CDR1 and CDR2: ENHRY and SYGVKD. The length of the CDR3 is 12 residues.

This clonotype was seen a few times. This chain joins TRBV25-1 and TRBJ1-1; a possible D gene is TRBD1 (6 bases). Looked up from germline, CDR1 is MGHDK and CDR2 is SYGVNS. There are 12 residues in the CDR3. V gave up 1 base and J gave up 11 bases, with 11 bases separating them. CDR3 bases: TGTGCCAGCAGTGAATGGGGGGGGCGGGCTTTCTTT. Protein sequence: CASSEWGGRAFF.

J is TRBJ1-5 and V is TRBV6-1; 10 bases agree with TRBD1. V trimming: 4 bases; J trimming: 4 bases; junction bases outside the gene matches: 4. This CDR3 region has 15 residues. Germline CDR1 MNHNS, CDR2 SASEGT. The CDR3 loop is CASSGPGQGNQPQHF. CDR3 nucleotide sequence: TGTGCCAGCAGTGGTCCGGGACAGGGGAATCAGCCCCAGCATTTT.

The table lists this clonotype with many counts. The DNA for the CDR3 is TGTGCCAGCAGTCCCAAGACCGGACCTAACTATGGCTACACCTTC. Translated, it gives CASSPKTGPNYGYTF. The chain is built from TRBV6-1 and TRBJ1-2; D is undetermined. This CDR3 spans 15 amino acids. Deletions cut 5 bases from V and 0 bases from J, with 13 bases between. Germline assignment: CDR1 MNHNS and CDR2 SASEGT.

CDR3: CASSMEGNEQFF. CDR3 coding DNA: TGTGCCAGCAGCATGGAGGGGAATGAGCAGTTCTTC. This chain uses TRBV7-8 with TRBJ2-1, with a possible D match to TRBD2 (6 bases). CDR1 is SGHVS, CDR2 FQNEAQ, per germline. The CDR3 has 12 amino acids. V was cut by 5 bases and J by 7 bases, with 9 bases left in between.

The sample holds a few counts of this clonotype. The CDR3 sequence is CSARRQGFDQPQHF. For the CDR3, the DNA is TGCAGTGCGAGAAGACAGGGTTTCGATCAGCCCCAGCATTTT. The chain joins TRBV20-1 to TRBJ1-5; 7 bases are shared with TRBD1. Germline V gene lookup returns CDR1 DFQATT and CDR2 SNEGSKA (reference sequence). CDR3 length: 14 amino acids. V lost 6 bases, J lost 5 bases, and 10 bases stayed unmatched.

This sequence joins TRBV28 and TRBJ1-2; D gene uncertain. The V and J ends lost 5 bases and 3 bases respectively, with 10 bases between them. This CDR3 spans 13 amino acids. CDR1 and CDR2 (germline): MDHEN, SYDVKM. DNA of the CDR3: TGTGCCAGCAGTCCCCCGGGAGACTATGGCTACACCTTC. Protein product: CASSPPGDYGYTF.

The sample holds a few counts of this clonotype. The V call is TRBV3-1, the J call TRBJ1-1; unclear D gene. Trimming removed 0 bases from V and 11 bases from J, with 13 bases in between. Germline V lookup: CDR1 LGHDT, CDR2 YNNKEL (reference sequence). The length of the CDR3 is 13 residues. CDR3 sequence reads: CASSQDLAGWAFF. The CDR3 DNA is TGTGCCAGCAGCCAAGATTTGGCAGGCTGGGCTTTCTTT.

This chain joins TRBV3-1 and TRBJ2-7, with a possible D match to TRBD1 (6 bases). Trimming cost V 1 base and J 3 bases, with 10 bases left between them. CDR1 is LGHDT, CDR2 YNNKEL, per germline (reference sequence). This CDR3 has 14 residues. CDR3 DNA sequence: TGTGCCAGCAGCCAAGCCAACAGGGACTACGAGCAGTACTTC. Translated: CASSQANRDYEQYF.